Shown below are 21 T cell receptor beta chains from a single sample sequenced in a study of T cell responses to AZD1222 COVID-19 vaccine. Data came from immunoSEQ multiplex PCR; TCRdb stores just in-frame clones and leaves some out. This table has around 130,000 clones, about nine tenths appearing once. The source was peripheral blood, collected 28 days after the second AZD1222 dose. These receptor sequences come from an adult who received the AZD1222 COVID-19 vaccine.

The chain employs TRBV7-9 and TRBJ2-1; a possible D gene is TRBD2 (6 bases). The germline CDR1 and CDR2 sequences are SEHNR and FQNEAQ (reference sequence). Trimming took 3 bases from V and 8 from J, leaving 17 bases between them. The CDR3 contains 15 residues. The CDR3 DNA reads as TGTGCCAGCAGCTTGGGCGGGGAGAGGGCGGATGAGCAGTTCTTC. The encoded protein is CASSLGGERADEQFF.

This CDR3 is CASSEVRTSGGGETQYF. The CDR3 DNA is TGTGCCAGCAGTGAAGTCAGGACTAGCGGGGGAGGGGAGACCCAGTACTTC. The chain joins TRBV2 to TRBJ2-5, with 13 positions matching TRBD2. The CDR3 runs 17 residues. Germline V gene lookup returns CDR1 SNHLY and CDR2 FYNNEI. V lost 1 base and J lost 5; bases outside the gene matches: 7.

The gene calls are TRBV2 and TRBJ2-2, with 8 nucleotides matching TRBD1. Germline V gene lookup returns CDR1 SNHLY and CDR2 FYNNEI. V was clipped by 7 bases and J by 3 bases; unmatched bases: 7. The CDR3 length is 15 residues. CDR3 sequence reads: CASTRDRPDTGELFF. CDR3 DNA sequence: TGTGCCAGCACCCGGGACAGGCCGGACACCGGGGAGCTGTTTTTT.

This rearrangement joins TRBV2 to TRBJ1-1; tentative D call: TRBD1 (5 bases). The CDR3 has 13 amino acids. V dropped 7 bases and J dropped 1 base, with 10 bases sitting between them. Germline CDR1 SNHLY, CDR2 FYNNEI. The DNA for the CDR3 is TGTGCCAGCACGCGGGGGGAGAACACTGAAGCTTTCTTT. Protein: CASTRGENTEAFF.

The rearrangement uses TRBV28 and TRBJ2-1; 11 positions match TRBD2. Germline-derived CDR1 and CDR2 are MDHEN and SYDVKM. The CDR3 sequence is 16 residues long. V dropped 7 bases and J dropped 2; count of bases not matched to a gene: 7. The CDR3 here is CASKRTSGFPYNEQFF. CDR3 nucleotides: TGTGCCAGCAAGAGGACTAGCGGGTTTCCCTACAATGAGCAGTTCTTC.

The chain carries TRBV7-8 and TRBJ1-4; 7 nucleotides match TRBD1. Per the germline V gene, CDR1 is SGHVS and CDR2 is FQNEAQ. The CDR3 spans 16 residues. Trimming took 5 bases from V and 3 from J; bases not matched to a gene: 9. The CDR3 DNA reads TGTGCCAGCAGCCCTTACAAAGGGGGCCCTAATGAAAAACTGTTTTTT. Amino acids: CASSPYKGGPNEKLFF.

The J gene is TRBJ2-7, the V gene TRBV28, with D tentatively TRBD2 (6 bases). The CDR3 is 14 residues long. The germline V gene encodes CDR1 MDHEN and CDR2 SYDVKM. Trimming left V 8 bases short and J 3 bases short, with 17 bases between. The CDR3 reads CASGLASANYEQYF. CDR3 DNA sequence: TGTGCCAGCGGCCTGGCTAGCGCCAACTACGAGCAGTACTTC.

The chain uses TRBV5-6 and TRBJ1-3, with 7 positions matching TRBD1. CDR3 length: 16 residues. J was trimmed by 3 bases and V by 4 bases; bases with no gene match: 10. The V gene's germline CDR1 is SGHDT and CDR2 YYEEEE. The DNA of the CDR3 is TGTGCCAGCAGCCTTTATAGCGACAGGGATGGAAACACCATATATTTT. As protein: CASSLYSDRDGNTIYF.

The chain employs TRBV18 and TRBJ1-3; 7 bases align to TRBD1. Germline assignment: CDR1 KGHSH and CDR2 LQKENI. CDR3 size: 14 residues. Trimming removed 3 bases from V and 7 bases from J; junction bases left unmatched: 6. This chain's CDR3 is CASSPDRVPNTIYF. The DNA for the CDR3 is TGTGCCAGCTCACCCGACAGGGTCCCCAACACCATATATTTT.

The rearrangement links TRBV15 to TRBJ1-4; no clear D gene. The CDR3 spans 14 residues. Trimming took off 0 bases at V and 6 bases at J, with 8 bases between the two ends. The germline V gene encodes CDR1 LNHNV and CDR2 YYDKDF (reference sequence). The CDR3 loop is CATSRDGAHEKLFF. The CDR3 DNA follows: TGTGCCACCAGCAGAGACGGAGCACATGAAAAACTGTTTTTT.

This chain links TRBV2 with TRBJ1-5; the match to TRBD1 covers 8 bases. CDR1 is SNHLY and CDR2 is FYNNEI in the germline V gene. The CDR3 covers 15 residues. With 7 bases clipped from V and 2 bases from J, the junction kept 7 bases outside the gene matches. Here the CDR3 reads CASNKGQAGNQPQHF. The CDR3 DNA follows: TGTGCCAGCAATAAGGGACAGGCGGGCAATCAGCCCCAGCATTTT. Full variable domain (rest looked up from reference TRBV2 and TRBJ1-5): EPEVTQTPSHQVTQMGQEVILRCVPISNHLYFYWYRQILGQKVEFLVSFYNNEISEKSEIFDDQFSVERPDGSNFTLKIRSTKLEDSAMYFCASNKGQAGNQPQHFGDGTRLSIL.

The chain is built from TRBV19 and TRBJ1-1; D perhaps matches TRBD1 (5 bases). Trimming left V 5 bases short and J 6 bases short, with 16 bases between. The CDR3 has 14 amino acids. CDR1 and CDR2 (germline): LNHDA, SQIVND (reference sequence). The CDR3 DNA follows: TGTGCCAGTAGTTCTCCACGGCGAGGGGCTGAAGCTTTCTTT. Translation: CASSSPRRGAEAFF. Full variable domain (outside the CDR3, taken from reference TRBV19 and TRBJ1-1): DGGITQSPKYLFRKEGQNVTLSCEQNLNHDAMYWYRQDPGQGLRLIYYSQIVNDFQKGDIAEGYSVSREKKESFPLTVTSAQKNPTAFYLCASSSPRRGAEAFFGQGTRLTVV.

The CDR3 spells CASLFRTGGVVHGYTF. CDR3 nucleotide sequence: TGTGCCAGCCTCTTCCGGACAGGGGGCGTAGTCCATGGCTACACCTTC. This chain uses TRBV27 with TRBJ1-2; 11 nucleotides align to TRBD1. Germline CDR1 MNHEY, CDR2 SMNVEV (reference sequence). This CDR3 spans 16 amino acids. The trim removed 8 bases at V and 6 bases at J, leaving 14 bases unmatched.

The chain's CDR3 is CASSPGALRETQYF. As DNA, the CDR3 is TGTGCCAGCAGCCCAGGGGCCCTCCGAGAGACCCAGTACTTC. The chain joins TRBV7-9 to TRBJ2-5; perhaps TRBD1 as D (6 bases). CDR1 and CDR2 from the germline V gene are SEHNR and FQNEAQ (reference sequence). The CDR3 sequence is 14 residues long. Trimming took off 5 bases at V and 4 bases at J, with 14 bases between the two ends.

V gene TRBV11-3 combines with J gene TRBJ2-5, with TRBD2 identical over 13 bases. Germline values: CDR1 SGHNT, CDR2 YENEEA. The CDR3 spans 15 residues. The V segment lost 5 bases and the J segment 3 bases; nucleotides outside the gene matches: 3. The CDR3: CASSAGTSGEETQYF. The DNA of the CDR3 is TGTGCCAGCAGCGCAGGGACTAGCGGGGAAGAGACCCAGTACTTC.

The chain joins TRBV7-6 to TRBJ1-5, with 9 bases identical to TRBD1. This CDR3 has 16 residues. CDR1 is SGHVS, CDR2 FNYEAQ, per germline. V dropped 5 bases and J dropped 2; count of bases not matched to a gene: 7. The CDR3 coding sequence is TGTGCCAGCAGCGGCGGGACAGGGAATGGCAATCAGCCCCAGCATTTT. This gives the protein CASSGGTGNGNQPQHF.

The gene calls are TRBV5-6 and TRBJ2-7, with D unresolved. Trimming shortened V by 2 bases and J by 0 bases, and 9 bases separated the two germline ends. CDR3 length: 14 amino acids. CDR1 is SGHDT and CDR2 is YYEEEE in the germline V gene. The CDR3 loop reads CASSFGYFSYEQYF. DNA for the CDR3: TGTGCCAGCAGCTTTGGATATTTCTCCTACGAGCAGTACTTC.

This chain links TRBV28 with TRBJ1-5; weak D call: TRBD1 (6 bases). The ends were cut back, 4 bases at V and 5 bases at J, with 6 bases in the middle. This CDR3 contains 12 residues. Germline V gene sequence: CDR1 MDHEN, CDR2 SYDVKM. The CDR3, as DNA: TGTGCCAGCAGTTCAGGGGATCAGCCCCAGCATTTT. This sequence encodes CASSSGDQPQHF. Drawing the rest from reference TRBV28 and TRBJ1-5, the complete variable domain is DVKVTQSSRYLVKRTGEKVFLECVQDMDHENMFWYRQDPGLGLRLIYFSYDVKMKEKGDIPEGYSVSREKKERFSLILESASTNQTSMYLCASSSGDQPQHFGDGTRLSIL.

The chain is built from TRBV19 and TRBJ1-2; tentative D call: TRBD1 (5 bases). The germline V gene encodes CDR1 LNHDA and CDR2 SQIVND (reference sequence). V shed 4 bases and J shed 8 bases, with 26 bases lying between them. This CDR3 contains 17 residues. CDR3 region: CASSTLTGLREKVGYTF. The CDR3 bases are TGTGCCAGTAGTACTTTAACGGGACTGAGGGAGAAAGTAGGCTACACCTTC.

J is TRBJ2-2 and V is TRBV3-1 (or the pseudogene TRBV3-2); a weak D match, TRBD2 (6 bases). The CDR3 loop spans 14 amino acids. Per the germline V gene, CDR1 is LGHDT and CDR2 is YNNKEL (reference sequence). The V and J ends lost 1 base and 6 bases respectively, with 9 bases between them. CDR3 DNA: TGTGCCAGCAGCCAAGCCGGGGGACCCGGGGAGCTGTTTTTT. Protein: CASSQAGGPGELFF.

The chain uses TRBV20-1 and TRBJ1-5, with no clear D. This CDR3 region has 13 residues. Trimming shortened V by 3 bases and J by 3 bases, and 9 bases separated the two germline ends. Germline V CDR1 and CDR2: DFQATT, SNEGSKA (reference sequence). The DNA for the CDR3 is TGCAGTGCTAGTATCGAGAACAATCAGCCCCAGCATTTT. Protein sequence: CSASIENNQPQHF.